The 26 T cell receptor beta chains presented below share a single source sample, sequenced in a study of blood T cell repertoires in COVID-19. Using immunoSEQ multiplex PCR, the repertoire was profiled, and TCRdb retains in-frame clones only, with some absent. This sample has about 160,000 clones, with around 77% found just once. What was sequenced was peripheral blood. Every receptor here comes from a man between 70 and 80 years old with acute or convalescent COVID-19.

Remarks on this clone: A junction boundary mismatches the germline segment, possibly from a read error. CDR3 coding DNA: TGCGCTTCGAGACATACTTCCTACGAGCAGTACTTC. Amino acids: CASRHTSYEQYF. This sequence joins TRBV6-5 and TRBJ2-7; D not resolved. Germline lookup yields CDR1 MNHEY and CDR2 SVGAGI. This CDR3 contains 12 residues.

The chain uses TRBV9 and TRBJ2-1, with 11 bases aligning to TRBD2. The germline V gene has CDR1 SGDLS and CDR2 YYNGEE. V shed 2 bases, J shed 8 bases, and the junction held 12 bases outside the gene matches. The CDR3 is made up of 17 amino acids. The CDR3 nucleotides are TGTGCCAGCAGCGTCGGGCTAGCGGGGGGCCCAGGGGATGAGCAGTTCTTC. Translating it yields CASSVGLAGGPGDEQFF.

The V and J genes are TRBV11-2 and TRBJ1-1; no clear D. V lost 5 bases and J lost 8, with 18 bases in between. The CDR3 is made up of 14 amino acids. The germline gives CDR1 SGHAT, CDR2 FQNNGV. CDR3 sequence: CASSPPVPGSEAFF. The CDR3 DNA follows: TGTGCCAGCAGCCCCCCTGTTCCGGGTAGCGAAGCTTTCTTT.

This chain links TRBV27 with TRBJ1-1; 8 bases align to TRBD1. The V gene's germline CDR1 is MNHEY and CDR2 SMNVEV (reference sequence). The V gene end was trimmed by 6 bases and the J gene end by 4 bases; junction bases not matched to a gene: 13. The CDR3 totals 16 residues. CDR3 sequence (DNA): TGTGCCAGCAGCTACTTGCCAGGGGGCGCGGGCACTGAAGCTTTCTTT. Amino acid sequence: CASSYLPGGAGTEAFF.

The chain is built from TRBV9 and TRBJ1-1; 7 bases agree with TRBD1. The CDR3 is 15 amino acids. The ends lost 5 bases at V and 3 bases at J; junction bases unmatched: 10. CDR1 SGDLS and CDR2 YYNGEE come from the germline V gene. The CDR3 reads CASRNRGGSDTEAFF. The CDR3 coding sequence is TGTGCCAGCAGAAACAGGGGTGGTTCGGACACTGAAGCTTTCTTT.

The chain has TRBV23-1 and TRBJ1-2, with D tentatively TRBD1 (5 bases). TRBV23-1 is assigned to the ORF class and has an uncertain function. The CDR3 covers 18 residues. Trimming took off 3 bases at V and 2 bases at J, with 22 bases between the two ends. The chain's CDR3 is CASSQDSRVGGRNYGYTF. The DNA for the CDR3 is TGCGCCAGCAGTCAGGATTCCAGGGTGGGAGGTAGGAACTATGGCTACACCTTC.

The chain joins TRBV6-6 to TRBJ1-4; TRBD1 might be the D (5 bases). The length of the CDR3 is 13 residues. CDR1 is MNHNY, CDR2 SVGAGI, per germline (reference sequence). Trimming removed 7 bases at V and 7 bases at J, with 13 bases between. The CDR3 sequence is CASMSGSSEKLFF. The CDR3 DNA sequence: TGTGCCAGCATGTCAGGGTCTAGTGAAAAACTGTTTTTT.

As for this clone: One end of the junction does not line up with germline, which may come from a read error. As DNA, the CDR3 is TGTGCCAGCAGTTACTCGATGACAGGGGGCGCCCCAACTGCCTTC. Its translation is CASSYSMTGGAPTAF. The chain has TRBV6-5 and TRBJ1-2; 10 bases agree with TRBD1. This CDR3 comprises 15 residues. Germline CDR1 is MNHEY and CDR2 is SVGAGI.

J is TRBJ1-5 and V is TRBV19; D not resolved. The CDR3 consists of 15 residues. Germline-derived CDR1 and CDR2 are LNHDA and SQIVND (reference sequence). Trimming removed 6 bases from V and 0 bases from J, with 12 bases in between. CDR3 amino acids: CASSEILNSNQPQHF. In nucleotides, the CDR3 is TGTGCCAGTAGCGAGATTTTAAATAGCAATCAGCCCCAGCATTTT.

The chain employs TRBV5-8 and TRBJ1-4; 9 bases line up with TRBD1. The CDR3 extends over 17 amino acids. Germline V lookup: CDR1 SGHTS, CDR2 YDEGEE. The J segment lost 8 bases and the V segment lost 4 bases, leaving 15 bases of the junction unmatched. CDR3 nucleotide sequence: TGTGCCAGCAGCCGGGACAGGGAGCGGAGTTGGGACGAAAAACTGTTTTTT. It codes for CASSRDRERSWDEKLFF.

This sequence joins TRBV30 and TRBJ2-7, with D perhaps TRBD2 (5 bases). The germline V gene encodes CDR1 GTSNPN and CDR2 SVGIG (reference sequence). Trimming shortened V by 4 bases and J by 2 bases, and 18 bases separated the two germline ends. This CDR3 region has 15 residues. CDR3 in DNA: TGTGCCTGGACGAGAGGGCGGCCAGGACCCTACGAGCAGTACTTC. As protein: CAWTRGRPGPYEQYF.

The V and J genes are TRBV19 and TRBJ1-2; D may be TRBD1 (6 bases). CDR3 length equals 15 residues. Germline CDR1 and CDR2: LNHDA and SQIVND (reference sequence). Deletions cut 6 bases from V and 4 bases from J, with 18 bases between. The CDR3 here is CASRLQGARSYGYTF. The CDR3 DNA sequence: TGTGCCAGTAGGCTACAGGGAGCACGTTCCTATGGCTACACCTTC.

The table lists this clone with a few counts. This chain links TRBV27 with TRBJ2-7; the D gene is possibly TRBD1 (5 bases). Looked up from germline, CDR1 is MNHEY and CDR2 is SMNVEV (reference sequence). The V gene lost 5 bases and the J gene lost 3 bases, with 11 bases spanning the gap. This CDR3 region has 13 residues. The CDR3 region is CASSIDSSYEQYF. CDR3 DNA: TGTGCCAGCAGTATTGACAGTAGCTACGAGCAGTACTTC.

The rearrangement uses TRBV20-1 and TRBJ2-5; 8 bases fit TRBD2. Trimming removed 3 bases from V and 1 base from J; junction bases left unmatched: 1. Per germline, CDR1 DFQATT and CDR2 SNEGSKA (reference sequence). This CDR3 has 13 residues. The DNA of the CDR3 is TGCAGTGCTAGTCTAGCGGGCCAAGAGACCCAGTACTTC. This sequence encodes CSASLAGQETQYF.

V usage is TRBV6-5 and J usage is TRBJ1-3; no firm D call. Germline V gene lookup returns CDR1 MNHEY and CDR2 SVGAGI. The length of the CDR3 is 15 residues. V was pared by 8 bases and J by 5 bases, with 19 bases between. CDR3 protein: CASGARGIERNTIYF. The CDR3, as DNA: TGTGCCAGCGGAGCGAGAGGGATCGAGAGAAACACCATATATTTT.

The chain employs TRBV10-3 and TRBJ2-3, with D perhaps matching TRBD2 (5 bases). CDR3 size: 13 residues. V was clipped by 3 bases and J by 6 bases, with 10 bases between them. Germline CDR1 is ENHRY and CDR2 is SYGVKD. Here the CDR3 DNA reads TGTGCCATCAGTGATGGACCGGGGGATACGCAGTATTTT. Protein: CAISDGPGDTQYF.

This chain joins TRBV6-5 and TRBJ2-3; the D is unclear. Looked up from germline, CDR1 is MNHEY and CDR2 is SVGAGI. The V end was cut by 0 bases, the J end by 4 bases, with 14 bases between. CDR3 size: 16 residues. The CDR3 loop reads CASSYSAPSVSDTQYF. The CDR3 region has the DNA TGTGCCAGCAGTTACTCCGCTCCGAGCGTCTCAGATACGCAGTATTTT.

This clone has a single count. In DNA, the CDR3 is TGTGCCAGCAGCCAAGAGTTGCCTAGCGGGAGTGACGAGCAGTACTTC. Encoded protein: CASSQELPSGSDEQYF. The rearrangement links TRBV3-1 (or the pseudogene TRBV3-2) to TRBJ2-7; 10 nucleotides match TRBD2. CDR1 LGHDT and CDR2 YNNKEL come from the germline V gene (reference sequence). With 0 bases clipped from V and 5 bases from J, the junction kept 7 bases outside the gene matches. The CDR3 consists of 16 residues.

The chain has TRBV5-1 and TRBJ2-1, with 11 bases fitting TRBD2. The CDR3 is 16 residues long. CDR1 and CDR2 (germline): SGHRS, YFSETQ. With V trimmed by 4 bases and J by 6 bases, 9 bases remained unmatched. The chain's CDR3 is CASSGLAGGPGNEQFF. The CDR3 bases are TGCGCCAGCAGCGGATTAGCGGGGGGGCCCGGCAATGAGCAGTTCTTC. The full variable domain, rest sourced from reference TRBV5-1 and TRBJ2-1, is KAGVTQTPRYLIKTRGQQVTLSCSPISGHRSVSWYQQTPGQGLQFLFEYFSETQRNKGNFPGRFSGRQFSNSRSEMNVSTLELGDSALYLCASSGLAGGPGNEQFFGPGTRLTVL.

The chain combines TRBV19 with TRBJ1-1; TRBD1 matches at 7 bases. The J segment lost 0 bases and the V segment lost 6 bases, leaving 4 bases of the junction unmatched. CDR3 length equals 14 residues. Germline V CDR1 and CDR2: LNHDA, SQIVND (reference sequence). The CDR3: CASSDRAMNTEAFF. The CDR3 DNA sequence: TGTGCCAGTAGCGACAGGGCTATGAACACTGAAGCTTTCTTT.

The J gene is TRBJ1-2, the V gene TRBV25-1; 9 bases align to TRBD1. The CDR3 consists of 14 residues. Germline-derived CDR1 and CDR2 are MGHDK and SYGVNS. J lost 4 bases, V lost 5 bases, and 5 bases had no gene match. CDR3 sequence: CASSHKTGGYGYTF. The DNA of the CDR3 is TGTGCCAGCAGTCATAAGACAGGGGGCTATGGCTACACCTTC.

V gene TRBV24-1 combines with J gene TRBJ2-2; TRBD1 matches 7 bases. The CDR3 has 16 amino acids. V shed 4 bases, J shed 1 base, and the junction held 5 bases outside the gene matches. Germline CDR1 reads KGHDR; CDR2 reads SFDVKD. The CDR3 is CATSDLGQENTGELFF. The CDR3 DNA follows: TGTGCCACCAGTGACCTAGGACAGGAGAACACCGGGGAGCTGTTTTTT.

V is TRBV11-2 and J is TRBJ2-3; a possible D gene is TRBD2 (6 bases). Looked up from germline, CDR1 is SGHAT and CDR2 is FQNNGV. The CDR3 spans 15 residues. The ends were cut back, 0 bases at V and 5 bases at J, with 12 bases in the middle. CDR3 bases: TGTGCCAGCAGCTTAGATGGGACTTCAGGAGATACGCAGTATTTT. This sequence encodes CASSLDGTSGDTQYF.

CDR3 region: CASSLAQTSTYEQYF. CDR3 DNA: TGTGCCAGCAGCTTAGCCCAGACAAGTACCTACGAGCAGTACTTC. The chain carries TRBV11-2 and TRBJ2-7; D unclear. Germline values: CDR1 SGHAT, CDR2 FQNNGV. Trimming cost V 1 base and J 2 bases, with 12 bases left between them. This CDR3 is built from 15 residues.

About this clone: A much bigger clone sits one base away, suggesting this may be a read error. The V call is TRBV13, the J call TRBJ1-2; 7 bases align to TRBD1. The CDR3 extends over 14 amino acids. V dropped 0 bases and J dropped 4; count of bases not matched to a gene: 2. From germline, CDR1 is PRHDT and CDR2 FYEKMQ (reference sequence). The CDR3 region is CASSLGTGSYGYTF. Written as DNA, the CDR3 is TGTGCCAGCAGCTTAGGGACAGGGAGCTATGGCTACACCTTC.

This clone was counted between two and nine times. The chain employs TRBV19 and TRBJ2-5, with 9 bases lining up with TRBD1. CDR1 and CDR2 (germline): LNHDA, SQIVND (reference sequence). CDR3 size: 16 residues. Trimming took 7 bases from V and 3 from J; bases not matched to a gene: 12. The CDR3 loop reads CASNPPDRGKEETQYF. The DNA of the CDR3 is TGTGCCAGTAACCCCCCGGACAGGGGAAAGGAAGAGACCCAGTACTTC.